Listed here is a single T cell receptor (beta chain). Its specificity is not known. The protocol was immunoSEQ multiplex PCR, while the TCRdb copy is restricted to in-frame clones and leaves out a portion. The sample has roughly 330,000 clones; about 85% are singletons. The data derive from a study of cytomegalovirus exposure and HLA in healthy donors. Study background: The same platform was used for the 100 to 150 validation repertoires as for the 666 first-cohort repertoires, as reported in a later analysis.

The germline V and J ends were trimmed by 3 bases and 8 bases, with 18 bases remaining between them. The germline CDR1 and CDR2 sequences are SGDLS and YYNGEE. The CDR3 runs 16 residues. General observations from the study: Investigators reported under 200 TCR beta chains as tied to cytomegalovirus.

This chain uses TRBV9 with TRBJ1-6; the D gene is possibly TRBD1 (6 bases). This TCR was recovered from a young woman in good health and CMV-seropositive. Sequenced: PBMCs. CDR3: CASSARQAIEDSPLHF. CDR3 DNA: TGTGCCAGCAGCGCCAGACAGGCCATAGAGGATTCACCCCTCCACTTT.